Below, 20 T cell receptor beta chains from the same sample are listed, as sequenced in a study of blood T cells in healthy people across ages. It was with a sample-barcoded 5' primer and a J-beta primer mix that a second PCR of roughly 7 to 12 cycles was run. TCRdb passed the 5' RACE reads through MiXCR, listing each CDR3 protein once. The repertoire holds 1.6 million or so distinct CDR3 sequences, with 30% to 35% as singletons. Sequences were obtained from blood. The receptors were gathered from a woman in her 30s in good health.

The V and J genes are TRBV12-3 or TRBV12-4 and TRBJ2-7; D ambiguous. The CDR3 contains 16 residues. V lost 5 bases to trimming and J lost 0 bases, with 17 bases between them. The CDR3 DNA is TGTGCCAGCAGTGCAATTGGTGGGCCTAGCTCCTACGAGCAGTACTTC. The encoded protein is CASSAIGGPSSYEQYF.

The chain links TRBV20-1 to TRBJ1-6, with D hard to call. Trimming took 1 base from V and 0 from J, leaving 7 bases between them. This CDR3 comprises 15 residues. Germline CDR1 and CDR2: DFQATT and SNEGSKA (reference sequence). CDR3 sequence: CSARAEASYNSPLHF. CDR3 DNA sequence: TGCAGTGCTAGAGCCGAGGCCTCCTATAATTCACCCCTCCACTTT.

This chain links TRBV2 with TRBJ2-5; possibly TRBD1 for D (6 bases). Trimming left V 5 bases short and J 5 bases short, with 24 bases between. Germline assignment: CDR1 SNHLY and CDR2 FYNNEI. The CDR3 has 17 residues. The chain's CDR3 is CASSPPAERDTRETQYF. The CDR3 DNA follows: TGTGCCAGCAGTCCCCCGGCCGAGAGGGACACTCGGGAGACCCAGTACTTC.

As regards this clonotype: Compared with germline, one end of the junction differs, possibly owing to a read error. V is TRBV11-2 and J is TRBJ2-1, with unresolved D. Germline values: CDR1 SGHAT, CDR2 FQNNGV. The CDR3 extends over 15 amino acids. The CDR3 protein is CTSSFSGPLYNEQFF. The CDR3 DNA sequence: TGTACCAGCAGCTTCTCCGGGCCCCTATACAATGAGCAGTTCTTC.

This clonotype was detected many times. This chain links TRBV27 with TRBJ2-3, with D unclear. The germline gives CDR1 MNHEY, CDR2 SMNVEV (reference sequence). This CDR3 is built from 14 residues. The V end lost 6 bases, the J end lost 1 base, and 11 bases lay between the germline ends. CDR3 DNA: TGTGCCAGCAGCTTAGGTGAGGGCACAGATACGCAGTATTTT. Translated, it gives CASSLGEGTDTQYF.

J is TRBJ2-1 and V is TRBV4-1, with no clear D. The CDR3 is made up of 13 amino acids. The germline V and J ends were trimmed by 4 bases and 8 bases, with 12 bases remaining between them. Germline V CDR1 and CDR2: MGHRA, YSYEKL. CDR3 sequence: CASSLNTNDEQFF. In DNA form, the CDR3 reads TGCGCCAGCAGCCTCAACACGAACGATGAGCAGTTCTTC.

This clonotype appeared a few times. The chain carries TRBV7-3 and TRBJ2-5; either TRBD1 or TRBD2 may supply D (5 bases each). Deletions cut 5 bases from V and 0 bases from J, with 10 bases between. CDR3 size: 14 residues. Germline lookup yields CDR1 SGHTA and CDR2 FQGTGA. For the CDR3, the DNA is TGTGCCAGCAGCCGGGACGGTTACCAAGAGACCCAGTACTTC. The encoded protein is CASSRDGYQETQYF.

The CDR3 DNA is TGTGCCAGCAGCAAAGTATGGCAGGCGACCCTCCAAGAGACCCAGTACTTC. It encodes CASSKVWQATLQETQYF. The chain has TRBV21-1 and TRBJ2-5; the tabulated D call, TRBD1, remains unverified against the DNA. TRBV21-1 constitutes a pseudogene. The CDR3 length is 17 residues.

The CDR3 reads CATILEDSNQPQHF. The CDR3 nucleotides are TGTGCCACCATTCTGGAGGATAGCAATCAGCCCCAGCATTTT. V is TRBV24-1 and J is TRBJ1-5; no clear D gene. Trimming shortened V by 8 bases and J by 0 bases, and 10 bases separated the two germline ends. CDR3 size: 14 residues. Per germline, CDR1 KGHDR and CDR2 SFDVKD.

This clonotype was detected a few times. The germline gene is not matched at one end of the junction; a read error may be the cause. The rearrangement uses TRBV4-1 and TRBJ1-2; possibly TRBD1 for D (5 bases). Germline values: CDR1 MGHRA, CDR2 YSYEKL. This CDR3 contains 16 residues. The CDR3 DNA reads as TGCGCCGGCAGCCAAAATGGAGTCGGCAGGGACTATGGCTACACCTTC. Amino acid sequence: CAGSQNGVGRDYGYTF.

The V call is TRBV11-2, the J call TRBJ2-3, with 7 bases fitting TRBD2. This CDR3 contains 16 residues. The V and J ends lost 5 bases and 2 bases, in that order; junction bases with no gene match: 10. Germline assignment: CDR1 SGHAT and CDR2 FQNNGV. CDR3: CASSPPASGYTDTQYF. The DNA of the CDR3 is TGTGCCAGCAGCCCACCGGCTAGCGGATACACAGATACGCAGTATTTT. Full variable domain (rest looked up from reference TRBV11-2 and TRBJ2-3): EAGVAQSPRYKIIEKRQSVAFWCNPISGHATLYWYQQILGQGPKLLIQFQNNGVVDDSQLPKDRFSAERLKGVDSTLKIQPAKLEDSAVYLCASSPPASGYTDTQYFGPGTRLTVL.

In its sample, this clonotype was seen a few times. The rearrangement links TRBV9 to TRBJ1-4, with 7 bases fitting TRBD1. The CDR3 loop spans 13 amino acids. V lost 4 bases and J lost 8; bases outside the gene matches: 5. The germline V gene encodes CDR1 SGDLS and CDR2 YYNGEE. Here the CDR3 reads CASSRTGGEKLFF. The CDR3 DNA is TGTGCCAGCAGCCGGACAGGCGGGGAAAAACTGTTTTTT.

V usage is TRBV7-3 and J usage is TRBJ2-7, with 14 bases that match TRBD2. The germline gives CDR1 SGHTA, CDR2 FQGTGA. Trimming cost V 5 bases and J 8 bases; bases outside gene matches: 11. There are 16 residues in the CDR3. Here the CDR3 DNA reads TGTGCCAGCAGCCCGACTAGCGGGGGGGCCAGTGGCAAGCAGTACTTC. Residues: CASSPTSGGASGKQYF.

V usage is TRBV20-1 and J usage is TRBJ2-1; 12 nucleotides line up with TRBD2. This CDR3 comprises 17 residues. Germline loops: CDR1 DFQATT, CDR2 SNEGSKA (reference sequence). The V and J ends lost 3 bases and 0 bases, in that order; junction bases with no gene match: 6. CDR3: CSARGTSGFSSYNEQFF. In nucleotides, the CDR3 is TGCAGTGCTAGGGGGACTAGCGGGTTTAGCTCCTACAATGAGCAGTTCTTC.

The V and J genes are TRBV12-3 or TRBV12-4 and TRBJ1-4, with a possible D match to TRBD1 (5 bases). Between the trimmed V and J ends, which lost 2 bases and 2 bases, there was a span of 9 bases. CDR3 size: 15 residues. The CDR3 here is CASSLLQGTNEKLFF. The DNA of the CDR3 is TGTGCCAGCAGTTTACTCCAGGGTACTAATGAAAAACTGTTTTTT.

This chain connects TRBV6-5 to TRBJ2-7, with D maybe TRBD2 (6 bases). The germline gives CDR1 MNHEY, CDR2 SVGAGI. The CDR3 runs to 15 residues. Trimming cost V 2 bases and J 5 bases, with 16 bases left between them. The CDR3 DNA is TGTGCCAGCAGTTACGGGCGGGGATGGGGCCACGAGCAGTACTTC. Protein: CASSYGRGWGHEQYF.

Note on this clonotype: A much larger clone lies a single base off, so this may be a read error. This chain connects TRBV7-9 to TRBJ1-4; D unclear. Germline V gene sequence: CDR1 SEHNR, CDR2 FQNEAQ (reference sequence). V shed 5 bases and J shed 6 bases, with 4 bases lying between them. This CDR3 contains 11 residues. The CDR3 loop is CASSPDEKLFF. DNA for the CDR3: TGTGCCAGCAGCCCCGATGAAAAACTGTTTTTT.

The rearrangement links TRBV5-5 to TRBJ2-7; D remains ambiguous. CDR3 length equals 15 residues. CDR1 and CDR2 from the germline V gene are SGHKS and YYEKEE (reference sequence). The germline V and J ends were trimmed by 1 base and 0 bases, with 11 bases remaining between them. CDR3 residues: CASSLTGPNSYEQYF. The CDR3 DNA is TGTGCCAGCAGCTTGACCGGGCCAAACTCCTACGAGCAGTACTTC.

A few counts support this clonotype. Its ends do not fully match the called genes, so a read error is possible. This sequence joins TRBV6-1 and TRBJ1-2; maybe TRBD1 (5 bases). The CDR3 is 14 amino acids. CDR1 and CDR2 (germline): MNHNS, SASEGT. CDR3 residues: CAGSYSGSNYGYTF. CDR3 DNA: TGTGCCGGCAGCTATTCAGGGTCTAACTATGGCTACACCTTC.

V is TRBV28 and J is TRBJ2-7; D ambiguous. V was trimmed by 7 bases and J by 3 bases, leaving 10 bases between them. The germline gives CDR1 MDHEN, CDR2 SYDVKM. The CDR3 is 12 residues long. The DNA for the CDR3 is TGTGCCAGCAATAACGGGTTCTACGAGCAGTACTTC. It specifies CASNNGFYEQYF.